This T cell receptor (beta chain) was sequenced during a study of blood T cell repertoires in COVID-19. The CDR3 runs to 14 residues. Germline CDR1 and CDR2: MNHEY and SVGAGI. V lost 10 bases, J lost 9 bases, and 19 bases lay in between. TCRdb's table, derived via immunoSEQ multiplex PCR, lists solely in-frame clones and lacks some. The sample comprises 200,000 to 250,000 clones, 87% of which are singletons, and 10% to 13% rests with the top ten. All recovered Cohort 3 donors got two negative PCRs, got clearance, or saw symptom resolution. Input material: PBMCs or T cells enriched from blood (not recorded which). The rearrangement joins TRBV6-5 to TRBJ1-6; maybe TRBD1 (5 bases). This TCR came from a man aged 25 to 40 who had recovered from COVID-19. The CDR3 coding sequence is TGTGCCACCGCTACCCCGGTCGGGGGTTCACCCCTCCACTTT. It is translated as CATATPVGGSPLHF.